This TCR beta chain was captured in a study of blood T cell repertoires in COVID-19 (dated by TCRdb to 2020 to 2022). About the full investigation: Samples from collaborators originated in the United States, Italy and Spain and spanned both the acute and convalescent phases of COVID-19. The prospective study material was composed of cDNA or gDNA derived from T cells, B-cell-depleted T cells, or PBMCs. Deeply sampled blood TCRbeta repertoires from subjects exposed to, actively infected with, or recovered from COVID-19 were included in the dataset. The repertoires were released in a freely available public database meant as a resource for research on the immune response to SARS-CoV-2. The samples were drawn from two sources: the first 160 participants of the ongoing ImmuneRACE study, and 1,200 or so subjects contributed by 6 global collaborators. The sample metadata nearly always contained a de-identified subject ID, COVID-19 status, age in years and sex. Where available, HLA class I and class II types were obtained from metadata supplied by the sample provider rather than from assay-based typing.

On the study overall, not on this receptor specifically: Clinical and demographic metadata were provided uncurated, with the amount varying by source and participant.

TCRbeta CDR3 regions were amplified from genomic DNA using the immunoSEQ Assay, a bias-controlled multiplex PCR. As for the original processing: The number of nucleated cells in each sample was estimated from the amplification of reference gene primers within the assay. To quantify the absolute abundance of each unique TCRbeta CDR3 rearrangement, sequence reads were collapsed and filtered. For each sample, productive Simpson clonality was calculated as the square root of Simpson's diversity index over productive rearrangements. TCRdb holds this immuneACCESS table with in-frame rearrangements only. Some clones are missing; in checked studies, unresolved V genes explain under half, and the rest has no known cause. Clonal size and the V and J genes are those of that table, whereas D and trimming came from the DNA. Within this sample are 160,000 or so clones, with 85% to 95% of them counted one time only. About 2% of the sample lies in the top ten.

One collaborating source in Seattle enrolled patients while the patients were actively infected and followed the patients over time throughout the course of disease. Collaborating institutions collected whole blood in K2EDTA tubes following their own protocols. For TCRbeta analysis, collaborators shipped samples in one of three forms: frozen whole blood, isolated PBMCs, or DNA extracted from either of those sample types. The CDR3 runs 12 amino acids, cysteine and phenylalanine included. CDR3 DNA only is kept here, 36 bases in frame from base 1. V is pared back by 3 bases and J by 4 bases, with 6 bases lying between the germline termini. As concerns this clone: Its antigen specificity is not known. One base away there is no much larger clone; base qualities are not given.

The sequence joins TRBV12-3 or TRBV12-4 to TRBJ1-1, with no D gene named confidently. This sequence originates from a woman in her fifties or sixties with COVID-19, enrolled during active disease. What was sequenced was peripheral blood. DNA sequence: TGTGCCAGCAGTTTGAGCGGCACTGAAGCTTTCTTT. Its coded protein is CASSLSGTEAFF.